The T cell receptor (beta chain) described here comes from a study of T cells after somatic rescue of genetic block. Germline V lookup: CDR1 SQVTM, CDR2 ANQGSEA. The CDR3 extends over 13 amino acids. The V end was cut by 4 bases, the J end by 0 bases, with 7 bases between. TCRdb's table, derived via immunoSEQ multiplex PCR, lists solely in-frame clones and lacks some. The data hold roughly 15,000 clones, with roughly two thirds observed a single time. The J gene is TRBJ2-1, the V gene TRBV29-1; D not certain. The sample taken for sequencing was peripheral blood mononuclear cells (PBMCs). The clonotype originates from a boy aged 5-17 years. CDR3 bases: TGCAGCGTTGGAATATACTCCTACAATGAGCAGTTCTTC. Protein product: CSVGIYSYNEQFF.